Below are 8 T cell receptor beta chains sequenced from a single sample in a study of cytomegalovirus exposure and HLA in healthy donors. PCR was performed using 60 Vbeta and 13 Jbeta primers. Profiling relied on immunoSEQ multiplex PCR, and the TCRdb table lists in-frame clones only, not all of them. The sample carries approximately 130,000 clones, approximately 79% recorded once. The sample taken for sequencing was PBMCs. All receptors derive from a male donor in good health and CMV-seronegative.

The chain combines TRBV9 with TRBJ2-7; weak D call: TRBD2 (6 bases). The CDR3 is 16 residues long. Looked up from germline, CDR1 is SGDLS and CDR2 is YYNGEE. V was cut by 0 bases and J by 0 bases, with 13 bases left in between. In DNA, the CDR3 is TGTGCCAGCAGCGTAGGAGCTCGGGGGTCCTCCTACGAGCAGTACTTC. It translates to CASSVGARGSSYEQYF.

The CDR3 spells CASSLITAGQVGTQYF. Written as DNA, the CDR3 is TGTGCCAGCAGCTTGATTACAGCGGGGCAGGTTGGGACCCAGTACTTC. This chain uses TRBV7-9 with TRBJ2-5; TRBD2 matches at 7 bases. V lost 3 bases to trimming and J lost 7 bases; unmatched junction nucleotides: 14. The length of the CDR3 is 16 residues. CDR1 SEHNR and CDR2 FQNEAQ come from the germline V gene (reference sequence).

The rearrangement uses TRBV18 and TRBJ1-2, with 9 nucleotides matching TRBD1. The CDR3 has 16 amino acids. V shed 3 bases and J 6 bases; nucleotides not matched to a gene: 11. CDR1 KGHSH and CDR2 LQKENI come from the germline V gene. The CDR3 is CASSPSGQGKQHGYTF. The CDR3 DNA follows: TGTGCCAGCTCACCCTCGGGACAGGGTAAGCAACATGGCTACACCTTC.

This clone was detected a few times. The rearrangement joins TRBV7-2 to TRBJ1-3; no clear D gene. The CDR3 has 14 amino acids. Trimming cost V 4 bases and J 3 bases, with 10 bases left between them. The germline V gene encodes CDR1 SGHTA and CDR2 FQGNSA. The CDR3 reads CASSSAGYGNTIYF. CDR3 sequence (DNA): TGTGCCAGCAGCTCTGCGGGATATGGAAACACCATATATTTT.

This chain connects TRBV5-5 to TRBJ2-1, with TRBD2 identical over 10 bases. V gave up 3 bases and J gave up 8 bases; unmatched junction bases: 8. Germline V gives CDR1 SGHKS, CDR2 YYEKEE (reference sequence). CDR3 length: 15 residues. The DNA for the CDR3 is TGTGCCAGCAGCTCCGGGACTAGCGATCTGGATGAGCAGTTCTTC. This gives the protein CASSSGTSDLDEQFF.

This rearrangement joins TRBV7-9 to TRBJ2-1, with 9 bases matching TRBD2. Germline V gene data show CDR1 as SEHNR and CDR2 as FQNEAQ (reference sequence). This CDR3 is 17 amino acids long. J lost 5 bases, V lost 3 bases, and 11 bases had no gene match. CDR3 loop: CASSFPPSGGWNNEQFF. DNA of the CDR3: TGTGCCAGCAGCTTTCCCCCAAGCGGGGGGTGGAACAATGAGCAGTTCTTC.

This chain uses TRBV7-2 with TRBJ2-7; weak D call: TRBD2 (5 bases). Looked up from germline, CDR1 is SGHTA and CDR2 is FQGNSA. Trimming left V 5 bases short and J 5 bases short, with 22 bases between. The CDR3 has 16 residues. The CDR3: CASSVNRGGSSHEQYF. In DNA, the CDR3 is TGTGCCAGCAGCGTAAATCGAGGTGGGAGTTCCCACGAGCAGTACTTC.

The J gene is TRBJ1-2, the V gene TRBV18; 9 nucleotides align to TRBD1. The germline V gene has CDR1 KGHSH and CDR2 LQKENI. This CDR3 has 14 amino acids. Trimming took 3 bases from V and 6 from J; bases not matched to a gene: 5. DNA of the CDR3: TGTGCCAGCTCACCTACAGGGGGCGCGGATGGCTACACCTTC. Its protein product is CASSPTGGADGYTF.